A selection of T cell receptor beta chains follows, all from one sample in a study of blood T cell repertoires in COVID-19. Method: immunoSEQ multiplex PCR; TCRdb's copy keeps in-frame clones and lacks some. This table holds roughly 90,000 clones, roughly 83% found once. The sample consisted of peripheral blood. Receptor source: an elderly woman with active or convalescent COVID-19. The CDR3 runs from the conserved cysteine through the conserved F or W. Fields, in order: clone size, V gene, J gene, D gene, CDR3 protein, CDR3 DNA. A D gene is named only where the DNA matches it firmly. The size of a clone is reported for some rows only, either as once, few or many, or as a class for expanded clones.

clone_size: many
v_call: TRBV19
j_call: TRBJ2-4
d_call: TRBD1
cdr3_aa: CASSNPGQAEDIQYF
cdr3_nt: TGTGCCAGTAGTAACCCCGGACAGGCGGAAGACATTCAGTACTTC

clone_size: NA
v_call: TRBV7-3
j_call: TRBJ2-3
d_call: NA
cdr3_aa: CASSDSGSTDTQYF
cdr3_nt: TGTGCCAGCAGCGATAGCGGTAGCACAGATACGCAGTATTTT

clone_size: NA
v_call: TRBV7-2
j_call: TRBJ1-2
d_call: TRBD1
cdr3_aa: CASTPGGAHYGYTF
cdr3_nt: TGTGCCAGCACCCCAGGGGGCGCGCACTATGGCTACACCTTC

clone_size: NA
v_call: TRBV6-5
j_call: TRBJ1-2
d_call: NA
cdr3_aa: CASILERVGGYTF
cdr3_nt: TGTGCCAGCATCTTAGAGAGGGTTGGGGGCTACACCTTC

clone_size: few
v_call: TRBV7-3
j_call: TRBJ2-1
d_call: TRBD2
cdr3_aa: CASSSNGLGEQFF
cdr3_nt: TGTGCCAGCAGCTCTAACGGACTAGGTGAGCAGTTCTTC

clone_size: NA
v_call: TRBV5-1
j_call: TRBJ2-7
d_call: TRBD1
cdr3_aa: CASSLDGQGGYEQYF
cdr3_nt: TGCGCCAGCAGCTTGGACGGACAGGGGGGCTACGAGCAGTACTTC

clone_size: NA
v_call: TRBV7-9
j_call: TRBJ2-2
d_call: NA
cdr3_aa: CASSSRGARNTGELFF
cdr3_nt: TGTGCCAGCAGCTCTCGAGGAGCTCGTAACACCGGGGAGCTGTTTTTT

clone_size: NA
v_call: TRBV11-1
j_call: TRBJ1-6
d_call: TRBD1
cdr3_aa: CASSLMGQRNSPLHF
cdr3_nt: TGTGCCAGCAGCTTGATGGGACAGAGAAATTCACCCCTCCACTTT

clone_size: NA
v_call: TRBV6-5
j_call: TRBJ1-1
d_call: NA
cdr3_aa: CASSRWGDTEAFF
cdr3_nt: TGTGCCAGCTCTCGTTGGGGGGACACTGAAGCTTTCTTT

clone_size: NA
v_call: TRBV19
j_call: TRBJ2-5
d_call: TRBD2
cdr3_aa: CASTPREGETQYF
cdr3_nt: TGTGCCAGTACCCCGAGGGAGGGAGAGACCCAGTACTTC

clone_size: NA
v_call: TRBV28
j_call: TRBJ2-2
d_call: TRBD2
cdr3_aa: CASSSLGLAGTNTGELFF
cdr3_nt: TGTGCCAGCAGTTCACTAGGACTAGCGGGGACCAACACCGGGGAGCTGTTTTTT

clone_size: NA
v_call: TRBV6-1
j_call: TRBJ2-7
d_call: NA
cdr3_aa: CASSEHGALGEQYF
cdr3_nt: TGTGCCAGCAGTGAACATGGTGCCCTCGGGGAGCAGTACTTC

clone_size: few
v_call: TRBV28
j_call: TRBJ1-2
d_call: NA
cdr3_aa: CASSRNYGYTF
cdr3_nt: TGTGCCAGCTCCCGTAACTATGGCTACACCTTC

clone_size: NA
v_call: TRBV2
j_call: TRBJ2-5
d_call: TRBD1
cdr3_aa: CASSQTTRTGEETQYF
cdr3_nt: TGTGCCAGCAGTCAGACCACGCGGACAGGGGAAGAGACCCAGTACTTC

clone_size: NA
v_call: TRBV28
j_call: TRBJ1-2
d_call: NA
cdr3_aa: CASAPDFQGREDGYTF
cdr3_nt: TGTGCCAGCGCTCCCGACTTCCAGGGAAGAGAGGATGGCTACACCTTC

clone_size: NA
v_call: TRBV15
j_call: TRBJ1-2
d_call: NA
cdr3_aa: CATSRMQAPYGYTF
cdr3_nt: TGTGCCACCAGCAGGATGCAAGCCCCCTATGGCTACACCTTC

clone_size: NA
v_call: TRBV6-5
j_call: TRBJ2-3
d_call: TRBD2
cdr3_aa: CASIPTAGSTDTQYF
cdr3_nt: TGTGCCAGCATCCCTACAGCGGGGAGCACAGATACGCAGTATTTT

clone_size: NA
v_call: TRBV19
j_call: TRBJ2-1
d_call: TRBD1
cdr3_aa: CASNIRQGFNNEQFF
cdr3_nt: TGTGCCAGTAACATTCGACAGGGTTTCAACAATGAGCAGTTCTTC

clone_size: NA
v_call: TRBV5-4
j_call: TRBJ2-3
d_call: NA
cdr3_aa: CASSLVGADTQYF
cdr3_nt: TGTGCCAGCAGCTTGGTAGGGGCAGATACGCAGTATTTT

clone_size: NA
v_call: TRBV18
j_call: TRBJ2-1
d_call: NA
cdr3_aa: CASSPSSVPYNEQFF
cdr3_nt: TGTGCCAGCTCACCATCCAGCGTCCCCTACAATGAGCAGTTCTTC

clone_size: NA
v_call: TRBV3-1/TRBV3-2
j_call: TRBJ1-1
d_call: TRBD1
cdr3_aa: CASSSTTGSFTEAFF
cdr3_nt: TGTGCCAGCAGCTCAACGACAGGGAGTTTCACTGAAGCTTTCTTT

clone_size: NA
v_call: TRBV7-2
j_call: TRBJ2-7
d_call: TRBD2
cdr3_aa: CASSSTSGGAISAEQYF
cdr3_nt: TGTGCCAGCAGCTCGACTAGCGGGGGGGCGATATCTGCCGAGCAGTACTTC

clone_size: many
v_call: TRBV28
j_call: TRBJ2-7
d_call: TRBD1
cdr3_aa: CASDQQGAYEQYF
cdr3_nt: TGTGCCAGCGATCAGCAGGGGGCCTACGAGCAGTACTTC

clone_size: NA
v_call: TRBV5-1
j_call: TRBJ2-2
d_call: NA
cdr3_aa: CASSLGHLIEGGELFF
cdr3_nt: TGCGCCAGCAGCTTGGGCCATCTTATTGAGGGCGGGGAGCTGTTTTTT

clone_size: once
v_call: TRBV7-3
j_call: TRBJ2-3
d_call: NA
cdr3_aa: CASSLGGGATDTQYF
cdr3_nt: TGTGCCAGCAGCTTAGGAGGGGGGGCCACAGATACGCAGTATTTT

clone_size: NA
v_call: TRBV2
j_call: TRBJ1-5
d_call: TRBD1
cdr3_aa: CASSASGTDLQPQHF
cdr3_nt: TGTGCCAGCAGTGCCAGTGGGACAGATCTTCAGCCCCAGCATTTT

clone_size: NA
v_call: TRBV11-2
j_call: TRBJ2-7
d_call: NA
cdr3_aa: CASSWTYEQYF
cdr3_nt: TGTGCCAGCAGCTGGACTTACGAGCAGTACTTC

clone_size: NA
v_call: TRBV6-2/TRBV6-3
j_call: TRBJ2-1
d_call: NA
cdr3_aa: CASSFFGQEQFF
cdr3_nt: NA

clone_size: NA
v_call: TRBV2
j_call: TRBJ1-6
d_call: TRBD1
cdr3_aa: CASSLDRGGSPLHF
cdr3_nt: TGTGCCAGCAGCCTGGACAGGGGTGGCTCACCCCTCCACTTT

clone_size: NA
v_call: TRBV19
j_call: TRBJ2-2
d_call: NA
cdr3_aa: CASSLRAGANTGELFF
cdr3_nt: TGTGCCAGTAGTCTCCGGGCAGGGGCTAACACCGGGGAGCTGTTTTTT

clone_size: few
v_call: TRBV19
j_call: TRBJ1-1
d_call: TRBD1
cdr3_aa: CASSKHRGGTEAFF
cdr3_nt: TGTGCCAGTAGTAAACACAGGGGAGGCACTGAAGCTTTCTTT

clone_size: NA
v_call: TRBV28
j_call: TRBJ1-1
d_call: NA
cdr3_aa: CASSSSLWAGGTEAFF
cdr3_nt: TGTGCCAGCAGTAGCTCCCTTTGGGCGGGCGGCACTGAAGCTTTCTTT

clone_size: NA
v_call: TRBV6-5
j_call: TRBJ2-2
d_call: TRBD1
cdr3_aa: CASRGKGQGTGELFF
cdr3_nt: TGTGCCAGCAGGGGAAAGGGACAGGGAACAGGGGAGCTGTTTTTT

clone_size: NA
v_call: TRBV28
j_call: TRBJ1-4
d_call: NA
cdr3_aa: CASQPPGLNEKLFF
cdr3_nt: TGTGCCAGTCAACCCCCAGGTCTTAATGAAAAACTGTTTTTT

clone_size: NA
v_call: TRBV9
j_call: TRBJ2-1
d_call: TRBD1
cdr3_aa: CASSVSGTGGIDEQFF
cdr3_nt: TGTGCCAGCAGCGTCTCGGGGACAGGGGGTATTGATGAGCAGTTCTTC

clone_size: NA
v_call: TRBV7-3
j_call: TRBJ1-1
d_call: NA
cdr3_aa: CASSAQRDTEAFF
cdr3_nt: TGTGCCAGCAGCGCTCAGAGGGACACTGAAGCTTTCTTT

clone_size: NA
v_call: TRBV7-9
j_call: TRBJ1-6
d_call: NA
cdr3_aa: CASSTDSNSPLHF
cdr3_nt: TGTGCCAGCAGCACGGACAGTAATTCACCCCTCCACTTT

clone_size: NA
v_call: TRBV4-1
j_call: TRBJ2-7
d_call: TRBD1
cdr3_aa: CASSPDPTGDYEQYF
cdr3_nt: TGCGCCAGCAGCCCAGATCCGACAGGGGACTACGAGCAGTACTTC

clone_size: NA
v_call: TRBV5-6
j_call: TRBJ2-3
d_call: NA
cdr3_aa: CASSLNSRQYF
cdr3_nt: TGTGCCAGCAGCTTGAACTCTAGGCAGTATTTT

clone_size: NA
v_call: TRBV9
j_call: TRBJ2-6
d_call: NA
cdr3_aa: CASSPPRGANVLTF
cdr3_nt: TGTGCCAGCAGCCCCCCCCGTGGGGCCAACGTCCTGACTTTC

clone_size: NA
v_call: TRBV23-1
j_call: TRBJ1-1
d_call: TRBD1
cdr3_aa: CASSQPRTGGNTEAFF
cdr3_nt: TGCGCCAGCAGTCAACCGAGGACAGGGGGGAACACTGAAGCTTTCTTT

clone_size: NA
v_call: TRBV2
j_call: TRBJ2-3
d_call: NA
cdr3_aa: CASRYRETDTQYF
cdr3_nt: TGTGCCAGCAGGTACAGGGAAACAGATACGCAGTATTTT

clone_size: once
v_call: TRBV5-6
j_call: TRBJ1-2
d_call: TRBD1
cdr3_aa: CASSFAGGAYSGYTF
cdr3_nt: TGTGCCAGCAGCTTCGCAGGGGGCGCATACAGTGGCTACACCTTC

clone_size: NA
v_call: TRBV3-1/TRBV3-2
j_call: TRBJ1-6
d_call: TRBD1
cdr3_aa: CASSQEDRGSPLHF
cdr3_nt: TGTGCCAGCAGCCAGGAAGACAGGGGCTCACCCCTCCACTTT

clone_size: NA
v_call: TRBV12-3/TRBV12-4
j_call: TRBJ2-1
d_call: TRBD1
cdr3_aa: CASTGQINEQFF
cdr3_nt: TGTGCAAGTACGGGACAGATTAATGAGCAGTTCTTC

clone_size: NA
v_call: TRBV2
j_call: TRBJ1-4
d_call: NA
cdr3_aa: CASSARQWSNEKLFF
cdr3_nt: TGTGCCAGCAGTGCCAGACAGTGGTCTAATGAAAAACTGTTTTTT

clone_size: NA
v_call: TRBV2
j_call: TRBJ2-7
d_call: TRBD2
cdr3_aa: CASSAAGGPGEQYF
cdr3_nt: TGTGCCAGCAGTGCGGCGGGGGGGCCCGGGGAGCAGTACTTC

clone_size: NA
v_call: TRBV6-5
j_call: TRBJ1-1
d_call: NA
cdr3_aa: CASSTQGGIDTEAFF
cdr3_nt: TGTGCCAGCAGTACCCAGGGAGGGATTGACACTGAAGCTTTCTTT

clone_size: NA
v_call: TRBV28
j_call: TRBJ1-1
d_call: NA
cdr3_aa: CASSLPTTGYEPRSEAFF
cdr3_nt: TGTGCCAGCAGTTTACCCACTACAGGGTACGAACCTAGATCTGAAGCTTTCTTT

clone_size: NA
v_call: TRBV6-5
j_call: TRBJ2-7
d_call: TRBD2
cdr3_aa: CASSSSGSVSYEQYF
cdr3_nt: TGTGCCAGCAGCTCTAGCGGGAGCGTCTCCTACGAGCAGTACTTC

clone_size: medium-sized
v_call: TRBV19
j_call: TRBJ2-1
d_call: TRBD2
cdr3_aa: CASSNGRGLAGVGGYNEQFF
cdr3_nt: TGTGCCAGTAGTAACGGGAGGGGACTAGCGGGAGTTGGGGGTTACAATGAGCAGTTCTTC

clone_size: NA
v_call: TRBV2
j_call: TRBJ1-3
d_call: NA
cdr3_aa: CASSESSGNTIYF
cdr3_nt: TGTGCCAGCAGTGAGAGCTCTGGAAACACCATATATTTT

clone_size: NA
v_call: TRBV14
j_call: TRBJ2-7
d_call: NA
cdr3_aa: CARFPGVGETLYYEQYF
cdr3_nt: TGTGCCAGATTCCCGGGAGTAGGTGAGACACTATACTACGAGCAGTACTTC

clone_size: NA
v_call: TRBV10-3
j_call: TRBJ2-1
d_call: NA
cdr3_aa: CAISGGGIVSYNEQFF
cdr3_nt: TGTGCCATCAGTGGGGGAGGAATAGTTTCCTACAATGAGCAGTTCTTC

clone_size: NA
v_call: TRBV19
j_call: TRBJ1-5
d_call: TRBD1
cdr3_aa: CASSTGTASNQPQHF
cdr3_nt: TGTGCCAGTAGTACCGGGACAGCTAGCAATCAGCCCCAGCATTTT

clone_size: NA
v_call: TRBV28
j_call: TRBJ2-7
d_call: TRBD2
cdr3_aa: CASSPSGRPYYEQYF
cdr3_nt: TGTGCCAGCAGCCCTAGCGGGAGACCGTACTACGAGCAGTACTTC

clone_size: NA
v_call: TRBV24-1
j_call: TRBJ1-1
d_call: NA
cdr3_aa: CATSDSVDSGGTEAFF
cdr3_nt: TGTGCCACCAGTGACTCAGTGGACTCCGGAGGGACTGAAGCTTTCTTT

clone_size: NA
v_call: TRBV2
j_call: TRBJ1-3
d_call: NA
cdr3_aa: CAAGSSSGNTIYF
cdr3_nt: TGTGCCGCGGGGTCCAGCTCTGGAAACACCATATATTTT

clone_size: NA
v_call: TRBV6-5
j_call: TRBJ2-1
d_call: TRBD1
cdr3_aa: CASSKTGTGLNEQFF
cdr3_nt: TGTGCCAGCAGTAAAACCGGGACAGGGCTTAATGAGCAGTTCTTC